The next 28 T cell receptor beta chains were all read from a single sample in a study of CD8+ T cells in alopecia areata. It was cDNA, reverse transcribed from extracted RNA, that served as the sequencing template. Clones were read by immunoSEQ multiplex PCR, and TCRdb kept only the in-frame ones, dropping some. Listed for the sample are around 20,000 clones, none seen a single time. CD4, CD8alpha, NKG2D, NKG2ACE and other markers guided sorting of pooled cutaneous lymph node cells. The sequencing sample was made of CD8+ T cells sorted from a lymph node. The receptors shown here come from a C3H/HeJ mouse with alopecia areata. As its MHC haplotype, the strain has H2-k.

As regards this clone: The listed genes are named as in mouse. CDR3 sequence reads: CASSDADKEVFF. The CDR3 DNA, read in part, is TGTGCCAGCAGTGATGCGGACAAA. The chain combines TRBV13-3 with TRBJ1-1; a weak D match, TRBD1 (5 bases). The read is 4 residues too short to cover the CDR3 end, so that end is filled in from the germline J gene. The CDR3 covers 12 residues. Germline V gene data show CDR1 as NNHDY and CDR2 as SYVADS.

Concerning this clone: Gene and germline names: mouse. The read falls 4 residues short of the CDR3 end, and the missing part is taken from the germline J gene. The chain employs TRBV1 and TRBJ2-2; tentatively, D is TRBD1 (6 bases). V lost 0 bases and J 0 bases, leaving 11 bases between the germline ends. Germline assignment: CDR1 NSQYPW and CDR2 LRSPGD (reference sequence). The length of the CDR3 is 17 residues. The CDR3 loop reads CTCSADPGQSNTGQLYF. The CDR3 bases that were read are TGCACCTGCAGTGCAGATCCGGGACAATCAAACACCGGG. Looking up the rest from reference TRBV1 and TRBJ2-2 gives the full variable domain: VTLLEQNPRWRLVPRGQAVNLRCILKNSQYPWMSWYQQDLQKQLQWLFTLRSPGDKEVKSLPGADYLATRVTDTELRLQVANMSQGRTLYCTCSADPGQSNTGQLYFGEGSKLTVL.

Concerning this clone: Genes here carry mouse names. The covered CDR3 bases are TGTGCCAGCGGTGATGGGAAGGACAGGGAGGGCTCC. Its translation: CASGDGKDREGS. The entire CDR3 protein is CASGDGKDREGSDYTF. The chain employs TRBV13-2 and TRBJ1-2, with 8 bases fitting TRBD1. The read gets to within 4 residues of the CDR3 end, and the germline J gene fills in the rest. V lost 0 bases to trimming and J lost 4 bases; unmatched junction nucleotides: 8. Germline values: CDR1 NNHNN, CDR2 SYGAGS (reference sequence). The CDR3 covers 16 residues.

Comment on this clone: Mouse gene names and germline throughout. With the read ending 4 residues before the CDR3 end, the germline J gene is used to fill in that end. The chain carries TRBV14 and TRBJ2-7; 7 bases align to TRBD1. Germline lookup yields CDR1 SGHDT and CDR2 FRDEAV. The CDR3 spans 13 residues. CDR3 protein: CASSFPRGYEQYF. The sequenced part of the CDR3 DNA is TGTGCCAGCAGTTTTCCCAGGGGGTAT. Full variable domain (missing parts from reference TRBV14 and TRBJ2-7): EAGVTQSPRYAVLQEGQAVSFWCDPISGHDTLYWYQQPRDQGPQLLVYFRDEAVIDNSQLPSDRFSAVRPKGTNSTLKIQSAKQGDTATYLCASSFPRGYEQYFGPGTRLTVL.

As regards this clone: The gene symbols are mouse symbols. The sequence runs out 4 residues before the end of the CDR3; the remainder is reconstructed from the germline J gene. The rearrangement uses TRBV13-3 and TRBJ2-5; D is undetermined. In germline, CDR1 is NNHDY, CDR2 SYVADS. This CDR3 comprises 12 residues. The chain's CDR3 is CASSTESDTQYF. Partial CDR3 DNA: TGTGCCAGCAGTACAGAGAGCGAC. Full variable domain (missing parts from reference TRBV13-3 and TRBJ2-5): EAAVTQSPRSKVAVTGGKVTLSCHQTNNHDYMYWYRQDTGHGLRLIHYSYVADSTEKGDIPDGYKASRPSQENFSLILELASLSQTAVYFCASSTESDTQYFGPGTRLLVL.

This clone was counted at least ten times. The listed genes are named as in mouse. The sequenced fragment ends 4 residues before the CDR3 boundary, so the rest is inferred from the germline J gene. The gene calls are TRBV1 and TRBJ1-4; 8 bases line up with TRBD1. This CDR3 region has 15 residues. CDR1 NSQYPW and CDR2 LRSPGD come from the germline V gene (reference sequence). With 0 bases clipped from V and 3 bases from J, the junction kept 0 bases outside the gene matches. CDR3 residues: CTCSADRGPNERLFF. The CDR3 bases that were read are TGCACCTGCAGTGCAGACAGGGGGCCCAACGAA.

This clone came up a few times. Gene names refer to mouse genes. The CDR3 protein is CASSIDGGGAEQFF. CDR3 DNA, as far as it was read: TGTGCCAGCAGTATAGATGGGGGGGGCGCT. The V call is TRBV19, the J call TRBJ2-1; 8 bases match TRBD2. The read ends 4 residues shy of where the CDR3 ends; the end is completed using the germline J gene. Germline CDR1 FNHDT, CDR2 SITEND (reference sequence). The CDR3 contains 14 residues.

This clone has ten or more counts. Germline and genes here are mouse. The read halts 4 residues ahead of the CDR3 end, with the missing end drawn from the germline J gene. The gene calls are TRBV31 and TRBJ2-3; 8 bases fit TRBD2. This CDR3 spans 15 amino acids. CDR1 GKSSPN and CDR2 SITVG come from the germline V gene. With 0 bases clipped from V and 0 bases from J, the junction kept 2 bases outside the gene matches. This CDR3 is CAWSLTGGSAETLYF. The CDR3 DNA, read in part, is TGTGCCTGGAGTCTAACTGGGGGTAGTGCAGAA.

There are many counts of this clone. The gene names here belong to mouse. The CDR3 is cut off 4 residues early in the read; its end comes from the germline J gene. The gene calls are TRBV13-3 and TRBJ2-7, with a tentative D call TRBD1 (6 bases). The CDR3 runs to 13 residues. CDR1 and CDR2 from the germline V gene are NNHDY and SYVADS. Trimming removed 2 bases from V and 2 bases from J, with 8 bases in between. The CDR3 spells CASSERDTYEQYF. The covered CDR3 bases are TGTGCCAGCAGTGAACGGGACACCTAT.

This clone was recorded many times. Gene names are mouse gene names. The read halts 4 residues ahead of the CDR3 end, with the missing end drawn from the germline J gene. The chain combines TRBV13-3 with TRBJ2-2; TRBD1 might be the D (5 bases). With 1 base removed from V and 1 base from J, the gap between germline ends came to 5 bases. The CDR3 covers 14 residues. Per germline, CDR1 NNHDY and CDR2 SYVADS. CDR3 bases read: TGTGCCAGCAGTGATAGGGGAAACACCGGG. Translating gives CASSDRGNTG. The CDR3, in full, reads CASSDRGNTGQLYF.

At least ten counts were recorded for this clone. The DNA translation disagrees with the TCRdb protein at residue 12, so the protein in this description comes from the DNA. Gene names are mouse gene names. With the read ending 3 residues before the CDR3 end, the germline J gene is used to fill in that end. The chain links TRBV13-1 to TRBJ1-6; 7 bases agree with TRBD1. TRBJ1-6 qualifies as an ORF whose function is uncertain. Germline CDR1 NSHNY, CDR2 SYGAGN. The CDR3 runs to 15 residues. Trimming took 0 bases from V and 4 from J; bases not matched to a gene: 1. CDR3 protein: CASSDGDSYNSPLYF. CDR3 DNA, as far as it was read: TGTGCCAGCAGTGATGGGGACAGTTATAATTCGCCC.

This clone was seen repeatedly, ten times or more. Mouse names are used for the genes. The read gets to within 4 residues of the CDR3 end, and the germline J gene fills in the rest. The V call is TRBV13-3, the J call TRBJ2-7; TRBD1 agrees at 7 bases. Germline CDR1 reads NNHDY; CDR2 reads SYVADS. The CDR3 sequence is 13 residues long. CDR3 loop: CASSADRAYEQYF. The DNA read from the CDR3 is TGTGCCAGCAGTGCTGACAGGGCGTAT.

About this clone: Gene names are mouse gene names. The read gets to within 4 residues of the CDR3 end, and the germline J gene fills in the rest. The chain carries TRBV1 and TRBJ2-7, with TRBD2 identical over 9 bases. The CDR3 is made up of 16 amino acids. Per germline, CDR1 NSQYPW and CDR2 LRSPGD (reference sequence). The V gene end was trimmed by 3 bases and the J gene end by 0 bases; junction bases not matched to a gene: 6. The part of the CDR3 DNA that was read is TGCACCTGCAGTGCCGCCCCCTGGGGGGGCTCCTAT. Amino acid sequence: CTCSAAPWGGSY. The whole CDR3 protein reads CTCSAAPWGGSYEQYF.

The table lists this clone with a few counts. The germline and genes are mouse ones. Read coverage stops 4 residues before the CDR3 terminus; the germline J gene supplies the remainder. V is TRBV13-2 and J is TRBJ2-7, with 9 positions matching TRBD2. V lost 0 bases, J lost 1 base, and 2 bases stayed unmatched. CDR3 length: 15 amino acids. Looked up from germline, CDR1 is NNHNN and CDR2 is SYGAGS (reference sequence). This chain's CDR3 is CASGDALGGSYEQYF. The CDR3 bases that were read are TGTGCCAGCGGTGATGCGCTGGGGGGGTCCTAT.

Comment on this clone: Any gene name here is a mouse gene name. The read stops 4 residues short of the end of the CDR3; the missing end is completed from the germline J gene. The chain couples TRBV17 to TRBJ2-1; 11 nucleotides align to TRBD2. The germline V gene has CDR1 MNHDT and CDR2 YYDKIL. The CDR3 runs to 16 residues. The CDR3 bases that were read are TGTGCTAGCAGTAAGTTTGGGACTGGGGGTCGGGCT. Residues: CASSKFGTGGRA. The whole CDR3 region reads CASSKFGTGGRAEQFF.

A remark on this clone: Mouse gene names apply. The read stops 4 residues short of the end of the CDR3; the missing end is completed from the germline J gene. The rearrangement joins TRBV29 to TRBJ1-1; 7 bases agree with TRBD1. Trimming cost V 2 bases and J 1 base; bases outside gene matches: 4. CDR1 is MSHET and CDR2 is SYDVDS in the germline V gene. This CDR3 has 15 residues. The CDR3 bases that were read are TGTGCTAGCAGTTTAGCGGGACAGAAAAACACA. Translation gives CASSLAGQKNT. The CDR3 reads in full as CASSLAGQKNTEVFF. The variable domain in full, with the rest retrieved from reference TRBV29 and TRBJ1-1, is DMKVTQMPRYLIKRMGENVLLECGQDMSHETMYWYRQDPGLGLQLIYISYDVDSNSEGDIPKGYRVSRKKREHFSLILDSAKTNQTSVYFCASSLAGQKNTEVFFGKGTRLTVV.

This clone was counted at least ten times. The genes are named according to mouse. The read falls 4 residues short of the CDR3 end, and the missing part is taken from the germline J gene. The chain has TRBV17 and TRBJ2-1; TRBD1 aligns across 7 bases. The CDR3 contains 13 residues. Looked up from germline, CDR1 is MNHDT and CDR2 is YYDKIL. V lost 4 bases and J lost 5; bases outside the gene matches: 2. The sequenced CDR3 bases are TGTGCTAGCAGTATAGACAGGGATGCT. This translates into CASSIDRDA. The whole CDR3 sequence is CASSIDRDAEQFF.

This clone came up many times. TCRdb's protein and the translated DNA diverge at residue 14; the protein reported here is the translation of the DNA. Mouse gene names apply. The CDR3 goes on 3 residues after the read ends, and that part is filled in from the germline J gene. The chain couples TRBV13-1 to TRBJ1-3, with D possibly TRBD1 on 6 matching bases. From germline, CDR1 is NSHNY and CDR2 SYGAGN. V lost 0 bases to trimming and J lost 2 bases, with 15 bases between them. This CDR3 is 17 amino acids long. The CDR3 region is CASSDEQGIFAGNTLYF. The DNA read from the CDR3 is TGTGCCAGCAGTGATGAACAGGGAATATTTGCTGGAAATACG.

The sample holds many counts of this clone. The translated DNA and TCRdb's protein are not identical at residue 12; the protein here was translated from the DNA. Genes here carry mouse names. The CDR3 end is not reached by the read, which stops 3 residues before it; the germline J gene fills it in. This chain uses TRBV14 with TRBJ1-3; TRBD1 matches at 10 bases. V lost 2 bases to trimming and J lost 2 bases; unmatched junction nucleotides: 1. This CDR3 spans 15 amino acids. From germline, CDR1 is SGHDT and CDR2 FRDEAV. The CDR3 loop is CASSLTGGAGNTLYF. CDR3 DNA, as far as it was read: TGTGCCAGCAGTTTGACAGGGGGCGCTGGAAATACG. Together with reference TRBV14 and TRBJ1-3, the CDR3 gives the full variable domain: EAGVTQSPRYAVLQEGQAVSFWCDPISGHDTLYWYQQPRDQGPQLLVYFRDEAVIDNSQLPSDRFSAVRPKGTNSTLKIQSAKQGDTATYLCASSLTGGAGNTLYFGEGSRLIVV.

In this sample, this clone turned up a few times. Genes here carry mouse names. The read terminates 4 residues ahead of where the CDR3 ends, so the germline J gene completes it. This chain uses TRBV19 with TRBJ2-1; the match to TRBD2 covers 8 bases. V lost 2 bases, J lost 0 bases, and 1 base stayed unmatched. CDR1 and CDR2 (germline): FNHDT, SITEND (reference sequence). This CDR3 region has 15 residues. The CDR3 reads CASSMLGGNYAEQFF. The sequenced part of the CDR3 DNA is TGTGCCAGCAGTATGCTGGGGGGTAACTATGCT.

Remarks on this clone: Mouse gene names and germline throughout. The DNA ends 4 residues before the CDR3 does, and the rest of the CDR3 is filled in from the germline J gene. The chain joins TRBV5 to TRBJ2-7; TRBD2 agrees at 7 bases. This CDR3 is built from 14 residues. CDR1 and CDR2 from the germline V gene are LGHNA and YNLKQL (reference sequence). V gave up 4 bases and J gave up 3 bases; unmatched junction bases: 6. The CDR3 bases that were read are TGTGCCAGCAGCCCCTACTGGGGCCTCTAT. Translation: CASSPYWGLY. The entire CDR3 reads CASSPYWGLYEQYF.

In its sample, this clone was seen many times. Gene names are the mouse ones. The CDR3 extends 4 residues past the end of the read, so its final part is completed from the germline J gene. The chain recombines TRBV19 with TRBJ2-7; no reliable D call. Trimming took off 2 bases at V and 0 bases at J, with 6 bases between the two ends. The CDR3 loop spans 13 amino acids. CDR1 is FNHDT and CDR2 is SITEND in the germline V gene (reference sequence). The CDR3 here is CASSMGSSYEQYF. Partial CDR3 DNA: TGTGCCAGCAGTATGGGGAGCTCCTAT. Combining the CDR3 with reference TRBV19 and TRBJ2-7 gives the whole variable domain GGIITQTPKFLIGQEGQKLTLKCQQNFNHDTMYWYRQDSGKGLRLIYYSITENDLQKGDLSEGYDASREKKSSFSLTVTSAQKNEMAVFLCASSMGSSYEQYFGPGTRLTVL.

Regarding this clone: Mouse gene names and germline throughout. The read terminates 4 residues ahead of where the CDR3 ends, so the germline J gene completes it. The V and J genes are TRBV19 and TRBJ1-4; TRBD1 agrees at 10 bases. Germline V gene lookup returns CDR1 FNHDT and CDR2 SITEND (reference sequence). CDR3 size: 15 residues. V shed 5 bases and J 4 bases; nucleotides not matched to a gene: 5. The CDR3 bases that were read are TGTGCCAGCAGCCCCGGGACAGGGGTCAACGAA. It yields the protein CASSPGTGVNE. The whole CDR3 protein is CASSPGTGVNERLFF.

Comment on this clone: The gene names here belong to mouse. The read comes to an end 4 residues before the CDR3 does, leaving the germline J gene to fill in the end. This sequence joins TRBV5 and TRBJ2-5; 8 bases fit TRBD2. The germline gives CDR1 LGHNA, CDR2 YNLKQL (reference sequence). The CDR3 has 14 amino acids. CDR3 bases read: TGTGCCAGCAGCCAAGAGACTGGGGAAGAC. Its protein product is CASSQETGED. The whole CDR3 protein reads CASSQETGEDTQYF.

On this clone: Here the gene names and germline are mouse. The observed sequence ends 4 residues before the CDR3 terminus, with the missing tail filled in from the germline J gene. V gene TRBV13-1 combines with J gene TRBJ2-2, with D possibly being TRBD1 (5 bases). Germline V gives CDR1 NSHNY, CDR2 SYGAGN. V lost 3 bases and J lost 3, with 9 bases in between. The CDR3 extends over 14 amino acids. The CDR3 DNA, read in part, is TGTGCCAGCAGTGCCCAGGGTGACACCGGG. Its protein product is CASSAQGDTG. The entire CDR3 is CASSAQGDTGQLYF.

This clone was picked up a small number of times. The germline and genes are mouse ones. The CDR3 is cut off 4 residues early in the read; its end comes from the germline J gene. The chain links TRBV19 to TRBJ2-7, with 8 bases aligning to TRBD2. This CDR3 has 14 residues. Germline assignment: CDR1 FNHDT and CDR2 SITEND (reference sequence). CDR3 loop: CASSMGGGADEQYF. The part of the CDR3 DNA that was read is TGTGCCAGCAGTATGGGGGGGGGCGCGGAT.

This clone was seen many times. Mouse gene names apply. The read terminates 4 residues before the CDR3 end, so the remaining end is supplied by the germline J gene. The V and J genes are TRBV16 and TRBJ2-1, with 7 nucleotides matching TRBD2. The germline CDR1 and CDR2 sequences are SGHSA and FRNQAP. The CDR3 is 14 residues long. With 3 bases clipped from V and 2 bases from J, the junction kept 1 base outside the gene matches. The CDR3 is CASSFGGDYAEQFF. CDR3 DNA (partial): TGTGCAAGCAGCTTCGGGGGGGACTATGCT.

Details on this clone: Here the gene names and germline are mouse. The part of the CDR3 DNA that was read is TGCACCTGCAGTGCAGCAACTGGGGGGATCCAAGAC. Protein: CTCSAATGGIQD. The full CDR3 protein reads CTCSAATGGIQDTQYF. This chain uses TRBV1 with TRBJ2-5; 9 bases align to TRBD2. From the germline J gene comes the end of the CDR3, since the read stops 4 residues before it. Germline trimming cut 1 base from V and 2 bases from J; bases unmatched to any gene: 4. CDR1 is NSQYPW and CDR2 is LRSPGD in the germline V gene (reference sequence). This CDR3 has 16 amino acids.